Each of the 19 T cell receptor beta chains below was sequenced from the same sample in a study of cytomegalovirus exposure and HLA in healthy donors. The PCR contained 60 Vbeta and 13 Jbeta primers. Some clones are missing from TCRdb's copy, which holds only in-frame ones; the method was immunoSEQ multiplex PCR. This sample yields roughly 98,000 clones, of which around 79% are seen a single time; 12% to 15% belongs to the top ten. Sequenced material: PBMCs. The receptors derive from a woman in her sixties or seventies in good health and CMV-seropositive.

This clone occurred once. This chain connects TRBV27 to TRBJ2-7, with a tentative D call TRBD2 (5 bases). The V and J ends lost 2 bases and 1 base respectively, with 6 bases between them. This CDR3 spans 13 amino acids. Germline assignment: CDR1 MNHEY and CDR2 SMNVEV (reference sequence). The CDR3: CASSLRESYEQYF. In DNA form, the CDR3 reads TGTGCCAGCAGTTTAAGGGAGTCCTACGAGCAGTACTTC.

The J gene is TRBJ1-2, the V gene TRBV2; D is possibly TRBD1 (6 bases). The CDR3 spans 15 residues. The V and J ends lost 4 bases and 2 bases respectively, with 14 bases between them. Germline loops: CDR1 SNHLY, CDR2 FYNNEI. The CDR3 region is CASSGNTGLNYGYTF. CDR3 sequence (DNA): TGTGCCAGCAGTGGTAATACAGGGTTGAACTATGGCTACACCTTC.

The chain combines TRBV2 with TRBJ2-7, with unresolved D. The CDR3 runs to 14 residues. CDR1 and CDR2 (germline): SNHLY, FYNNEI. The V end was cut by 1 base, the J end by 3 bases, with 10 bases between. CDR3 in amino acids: CASSEVRSYYEQYF. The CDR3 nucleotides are TGTGCCAGCAGTGAAGTTAGATCCTACTACGAGCAGTACTTC.

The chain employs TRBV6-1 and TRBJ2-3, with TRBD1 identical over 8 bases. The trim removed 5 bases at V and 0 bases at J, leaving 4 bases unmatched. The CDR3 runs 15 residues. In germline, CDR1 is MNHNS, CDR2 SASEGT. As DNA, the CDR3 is TGTGCCAGCAGTCAGACAGGGGCTAGCACAGATACGCAGTATTTT. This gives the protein CASSQTGASTDTQYF.

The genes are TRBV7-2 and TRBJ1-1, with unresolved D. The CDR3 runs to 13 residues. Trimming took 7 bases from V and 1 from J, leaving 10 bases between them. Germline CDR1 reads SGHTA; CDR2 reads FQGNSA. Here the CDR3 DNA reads TGTGCCAGCATCCGAGCAGGGAACACTGAAGCTTTCTTT. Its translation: CASIRAGNTEAFF.

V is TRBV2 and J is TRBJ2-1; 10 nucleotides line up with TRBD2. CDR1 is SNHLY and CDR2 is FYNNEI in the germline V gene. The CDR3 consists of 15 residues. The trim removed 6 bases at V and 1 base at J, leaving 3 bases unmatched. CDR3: CASSRLAGSYNEQFF. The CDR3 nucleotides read TGTGCCAGCAGCCGACTAGCGGGTTCCTACAATGAGCAGTTCTTC.

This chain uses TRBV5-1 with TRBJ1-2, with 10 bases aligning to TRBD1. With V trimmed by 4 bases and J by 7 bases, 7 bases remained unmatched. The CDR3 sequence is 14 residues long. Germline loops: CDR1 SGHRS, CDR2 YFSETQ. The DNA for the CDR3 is TGCGCCAGCAGCGAAGGACAGGGGGTCTTTGGCTACACCTTC. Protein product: CASSEGQGVFGYTF.

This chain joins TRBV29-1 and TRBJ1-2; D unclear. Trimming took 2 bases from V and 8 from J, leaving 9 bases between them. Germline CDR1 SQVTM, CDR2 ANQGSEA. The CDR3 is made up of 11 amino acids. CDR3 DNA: TGCAGCGTTGAAAACTCTCGCGGCTACACCTTC. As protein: CSVENSRGYTF. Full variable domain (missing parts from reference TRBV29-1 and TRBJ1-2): SAVISQKPSRDICQRGTSLTIQCQVDSQVTMMFWYRQQPGQSLTLIATANQGSEATYESGFVIDKFPISRPNLTFSTLTVSNMSPEDSSIYLCSVENSRGYTFGSGTRLTVV.

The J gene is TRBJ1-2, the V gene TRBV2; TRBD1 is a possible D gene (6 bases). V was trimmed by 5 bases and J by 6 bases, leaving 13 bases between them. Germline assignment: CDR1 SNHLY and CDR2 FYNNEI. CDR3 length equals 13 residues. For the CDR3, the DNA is TGTGCCAGCAGTTTCGGACAGTTGAATGGCTACACCTTC. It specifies CASSFGQLNGYTF.

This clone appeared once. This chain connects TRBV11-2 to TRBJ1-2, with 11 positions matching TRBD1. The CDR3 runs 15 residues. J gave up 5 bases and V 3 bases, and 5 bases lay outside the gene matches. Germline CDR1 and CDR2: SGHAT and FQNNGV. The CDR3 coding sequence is TGTGCCAGCAGCTTTTCCGGACAGGGGGCATATGGCTACACCTTC. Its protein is CASSFSGQGAYGYTF.

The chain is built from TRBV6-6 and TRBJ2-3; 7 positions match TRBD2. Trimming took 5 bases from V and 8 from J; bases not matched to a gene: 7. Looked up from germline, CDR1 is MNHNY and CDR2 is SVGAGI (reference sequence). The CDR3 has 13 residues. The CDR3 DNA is TGTGCCAGCAGTAGGGGAGGGGCCGGTACGCAGTATTTT. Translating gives CASSRGGAGTQYF.

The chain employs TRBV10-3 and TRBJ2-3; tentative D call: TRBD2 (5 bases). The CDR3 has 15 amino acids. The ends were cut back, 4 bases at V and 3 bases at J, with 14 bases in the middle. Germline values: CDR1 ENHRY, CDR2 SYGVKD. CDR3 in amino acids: CAISAGLLKTDTQYF. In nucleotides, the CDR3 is TGTGCCATCAGTGCGGGGTTACTTAAGACAGATACGCAGTATTTT.

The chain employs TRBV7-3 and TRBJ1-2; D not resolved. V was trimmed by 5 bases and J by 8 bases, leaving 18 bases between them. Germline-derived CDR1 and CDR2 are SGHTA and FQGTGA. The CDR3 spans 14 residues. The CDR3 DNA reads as TGTGCCAGCAGCCCGTCCCTAGGGAGTGGCGGCTACACCTTC. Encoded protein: CASSPSLGSGGYTF.

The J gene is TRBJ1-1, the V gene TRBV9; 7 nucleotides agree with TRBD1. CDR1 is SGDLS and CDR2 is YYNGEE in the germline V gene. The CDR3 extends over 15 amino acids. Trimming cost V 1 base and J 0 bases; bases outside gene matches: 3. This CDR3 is CASSVFDRVNTEAFF. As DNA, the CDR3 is TGTGCCAGCAGCGTATTTGACAGGGTGAACACTGAAGCTTTCTTT.

CDR3 in DNA: TGTGCCAGCTCACAAGGAGAAAATGAGCAGTTCTTC. Protein product: CASSQGENEQFF. This chain joins TRBV18 and TRBJ2-1; D is undetermined. With 4 bases removed from V and 7 bases from J, the gap between germline ends came to 8 bases. Germline V lookup: CDR1 KGHSH, CDR2 LQKENI. This CDR3 region has 12 residues.

For the CDR3, the DNA is TGTGCCAGCAGCTTGTCCGGGGACACTGAAGCTTTCTTT. Protein sequence: CASSLSGDTEAFF. The chain has TRBV5-5 and TRBJ1-1; D is unclear. There are 13 residues in the CDR3. CDR1 is SGHKS and CDR2 is YYEKEE in the germline V gene (reference sequence). Trimming shortened V by 1 base and J by 3 bases, and 7 bases separated the two germline ends.

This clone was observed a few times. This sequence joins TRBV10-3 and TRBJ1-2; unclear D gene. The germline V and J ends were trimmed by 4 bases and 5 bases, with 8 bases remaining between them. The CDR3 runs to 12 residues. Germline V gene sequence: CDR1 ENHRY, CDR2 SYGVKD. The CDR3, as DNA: TGTGCCATCAGTGGCGGGTGGTATGGCTACACCTTC. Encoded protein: CAISGGWYGYTF.

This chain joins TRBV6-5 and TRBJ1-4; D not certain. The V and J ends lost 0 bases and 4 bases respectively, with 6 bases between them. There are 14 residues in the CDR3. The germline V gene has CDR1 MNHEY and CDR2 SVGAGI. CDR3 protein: CASSYSTVNEKLFF. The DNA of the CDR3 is TGTGCCAGCAGTTACTCAACAGTTAATGAAAAACTGTTTTTT.

This CDR3 reads CASSLGARFQSRNQPQHF. The DNA for the CDR3 is TGTGCCAGCAGCTTGGGGGCCCGTTTTCAGTCTCGCAATCAGCCCCAGCATTTT. The V and J genes are TRBV5-6 and TRBJ1-5; unclear D gene. The length of the CDR3 is 18 residues. The germline V gene has CDR1 SGHDT and CDR2 YYEEEE. V lost 0 bases, J lost 2 bases, and 18 bases lay in between. Based on the CDR3 plus reference TRBV5-6 and TRBJ1-5, the full variable domain is DAGVTQSPTHLIKTRGQQVTLRCSPKSGHDTVSWYQQALGQGPQFIFQYYEEEERQRGNFPDRFSGHQFPNYSSELNVNALLLGDSALYLCASSLGARFQSRNQPQHFGDGTRLSIL.